Reported below is one T cell receptor beta chain. Using immunoSEQ multiplex PCR, the repertoire was profiled, and TCRdb retains in-frame clones only, with some absent. The sample includes 90,000 or so clones, roughly 88% seen only once; the top ten take about 0.51%. This sample is drawn from a study of blood T cell repertoires in COVID-19. Overall study: COVID-19 samples collected from the United States, Italy and Spain covered acute and convalescent phases. Sample material is recorded as cDNA or gDNA derived from T cells, B-cell-depleted T cells, or PBMCs.

The CDR3 has 16 amino acids. V lost 0 bases to trimming and J lost 0 bases, with 10 bases between them. Germline CDR1 is SGHRS and CDR2 is YFSETQ. Input material: peripheral blood. The receptor comes from a man in his 60s with acute or convalescent COVID-19. The chain employs TRBV5-1 and TRBJ1-5; the D is unclear. CDR3 sequence (DNA): TGCGCCAGCAGCTTGGTAGCCCTAGATAGCAATCAGCCCCAGCATTTT. It codes for CASSLVALDSNQPQHF.